This T cell receptor (delta chain) was sequenced in a study of γδ T cells in repeated Plasmodium falciparum infection. TCRdb reapplied CATT to the multiplex PCR reads. The sample has 75,000 to 100,000 delta-chain clones, about 1.5% seen once. Note on this clone: TCRdb pairs this DNA with a much larger clone's protein that differs at residue 4, likely a read error; the protein shown was translated from the DNA.

Flow sorting of PBMC yielded separate Vgamma9/Vdelta2+ and Vdelta2-negative gammadelta T cell populations for bulk repertoire analysis. This CDR3 comprises 19 residues. Germline CDR1 reads GEAIGNYY; CDR2 reads EKD. With 5 bases clipped from V and 0 bases from J, the junction kept 10 bases outside the gene matches. The chain recombines TRDV2 with TRDJ3; 9 nucleotides line up with TRDD3. No J gene is reported in TCRdb; it was inferred here by comparing the DNA with germline. This receptor was identified in a pool of human donors (malaria-infected and uninfected, not separated). The source material was gamma-delta T cells from blood. DNA for the CDR3: TGTGCCTGTGGCCGGATACTGGGGATACGCTCCTGGGACACCCGACAGATGTTTTTC. Translating gives CACGRILGIRSWDTRQMFF.